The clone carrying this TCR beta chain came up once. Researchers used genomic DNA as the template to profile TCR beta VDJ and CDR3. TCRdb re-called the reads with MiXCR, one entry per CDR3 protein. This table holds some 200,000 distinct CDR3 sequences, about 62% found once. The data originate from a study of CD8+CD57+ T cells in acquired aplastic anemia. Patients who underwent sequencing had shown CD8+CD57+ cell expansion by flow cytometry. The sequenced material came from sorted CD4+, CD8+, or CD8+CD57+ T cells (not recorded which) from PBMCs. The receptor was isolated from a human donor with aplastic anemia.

The CDR3 reads CASSPALAGGPYEQYF. The DNA for the CDR3 is TGTGCCAGCAGCCCAGCCTTAGCGGGGGGGCCCTACGAGCAGTACTTC. The genes are TRBV7-6 and TRBJ2-7, with TRBD2 matching 11 bases. The V gene end was trimmed by 5 bases and the J gene end by 2 bases; junction bases not matched to a gene: 8. This CDR3 has 16 residues. The germline V gene encodes CDR1 SGHVS and CDR2 FNYEAQ.